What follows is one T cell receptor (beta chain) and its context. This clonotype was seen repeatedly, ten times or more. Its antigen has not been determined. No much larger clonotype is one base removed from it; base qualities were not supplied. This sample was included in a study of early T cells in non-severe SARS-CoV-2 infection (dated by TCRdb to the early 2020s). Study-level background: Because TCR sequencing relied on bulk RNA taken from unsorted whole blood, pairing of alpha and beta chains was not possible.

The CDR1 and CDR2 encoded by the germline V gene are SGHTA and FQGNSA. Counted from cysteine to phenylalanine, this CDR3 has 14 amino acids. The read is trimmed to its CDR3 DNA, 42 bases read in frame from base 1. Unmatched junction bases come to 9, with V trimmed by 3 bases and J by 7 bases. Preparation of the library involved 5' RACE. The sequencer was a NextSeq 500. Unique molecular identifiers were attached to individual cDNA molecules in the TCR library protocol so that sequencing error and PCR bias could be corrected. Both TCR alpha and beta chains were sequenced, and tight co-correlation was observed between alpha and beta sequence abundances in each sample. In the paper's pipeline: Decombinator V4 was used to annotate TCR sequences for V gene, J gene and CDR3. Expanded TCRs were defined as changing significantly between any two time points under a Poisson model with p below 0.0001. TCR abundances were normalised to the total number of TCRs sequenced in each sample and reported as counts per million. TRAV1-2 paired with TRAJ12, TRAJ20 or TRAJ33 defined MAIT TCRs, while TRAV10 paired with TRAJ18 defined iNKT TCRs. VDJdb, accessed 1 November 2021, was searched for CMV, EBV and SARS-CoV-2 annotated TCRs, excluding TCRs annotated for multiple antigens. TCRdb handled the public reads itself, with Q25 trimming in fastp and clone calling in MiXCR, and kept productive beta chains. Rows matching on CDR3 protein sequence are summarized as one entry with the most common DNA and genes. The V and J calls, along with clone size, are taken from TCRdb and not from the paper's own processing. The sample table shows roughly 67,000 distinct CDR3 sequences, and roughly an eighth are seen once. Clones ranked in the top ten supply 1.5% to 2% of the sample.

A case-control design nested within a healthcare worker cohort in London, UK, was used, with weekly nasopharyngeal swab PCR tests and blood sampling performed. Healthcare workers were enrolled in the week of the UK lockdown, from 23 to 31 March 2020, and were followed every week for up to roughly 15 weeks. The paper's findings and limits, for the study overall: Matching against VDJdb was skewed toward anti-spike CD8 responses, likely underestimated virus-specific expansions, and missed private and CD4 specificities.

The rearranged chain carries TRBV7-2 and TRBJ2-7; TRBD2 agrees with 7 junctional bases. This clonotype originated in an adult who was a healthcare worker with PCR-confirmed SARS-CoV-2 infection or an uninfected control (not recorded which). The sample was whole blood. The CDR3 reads CASSLGGTSLEQYF. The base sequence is TGTGCCAGCAGCTTGGGGGGGACCTCCTTAGAGCAGTACTTC.